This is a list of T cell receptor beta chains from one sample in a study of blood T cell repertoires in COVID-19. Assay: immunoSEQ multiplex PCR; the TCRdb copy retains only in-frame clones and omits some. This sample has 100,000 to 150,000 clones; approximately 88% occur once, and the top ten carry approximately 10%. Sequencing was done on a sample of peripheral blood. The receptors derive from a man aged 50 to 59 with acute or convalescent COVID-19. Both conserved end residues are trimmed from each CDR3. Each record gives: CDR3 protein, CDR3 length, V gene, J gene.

ASSLATLPYGYT,12,TRBV5-1,TRBJ1-2
ASSRTGAVNYGYT,13,TRBV6-5,TRBJ1-2
ASSVDTGNTIY,11,TRBV12-3/TRBV12-4,TRBJ1-3
ASSSAGTGNSPLH,13,TRBV6-5,TRBJ1-6
ASSLVTGNYGYT,12,TRBV7-2,TRBJ1-2
ASSLLGSGGHRRDYEQY,17,TRBV4-2,TRBJ2-7
ASAGPRF,7,TRBV23-1,TRBJ2-1
ASGWRELNEKLF,12,TRBV19,TRBJ1-4
ASSGRTGTGGANVLT,15,TRBV5-1,TRBJ2-6
ASSLYGNYGYT,11,TRBV5-1,TRBJ1-2
ASSGDSNYGYT,11,TRBV2,TRBJ1-2
ASSYLSGVNTGELF,14,TRBV9,TRBJ2-2
ATSRVREGDTEAF,13,TRBV15,TRBJ1-1
AWSPYLNTIY,10,TRBV30,TRBJ1-3
ASSFTKNIQETQY,13,TRBV27,TRBJ2-5
ASSSYLAGNEQF,12,TRBV5-1,TRBJ2-1
ASSPGQGQNYGYT,13,TRBV18,TRBJ1-2
ASRSGQGRTEAF,12,TRBV6-5,TRBJ1-1
ASSPVSEGGELF,12,TRBV7-3,TRBJ2-2
ASSLRAGGWGNQPQH,15,TRBV27,TRBJ1-5
ASSQGSWTYNSPLH,14,TRBV3-1/TRBV3-2,TRBJ1-6
SASVTGGEQF,10,TRBV20-1,TRBJ2-1
ASSLVRGDYGYT,12,TRBV7-2,TRBJ1-2
ASSISGTTYNSPLH,14,TRBV19,TRBJ1-6
ASSLAGTGVDTEAF,14,TRBV5-1,TRBJ1-1
AWSVTRGQGYT,11,TRBV30,TRBJ1-2
ATSSYRVWETQY,12,TRBV15,TRBJ2-5
ASSPNLLAGGGEQF,14,TRBV11-2,TRBJ2-1
ASSEDRVGNQPQH,13,TRBV2,TRBJ1-5
ASSRREGEQF,10,TRBV4-1,TRBJ2-1
ASSLSAITGWKGRFEQY,17,TRBV5-1,TRBJ2-7
ATSRGASSYNSPLH,14,TRBV15,TRBJ1-6
ASSSGTGAPNTEAF,14,TRBV5-6,TRBJ1-1
ASRQLNQPQH,10,TRBV10-2,TRBJ1-5
SARGQEAF,8,TRBV20-1,TRBJ1-1
ASSIRLAENTGELF,14,TRBV5-1,TRBJ2-2
ASSQVRSSSTDTQY,14,TRBV4-1,TRBJ2-3
ASSSRPRMNTEAF,13,TRBV6-5,TRBJ1-1
ASSPMGPGSGETQY,14,TRBV18,TRBJ2-5
ASSLDGNPGTEAF,13,TRBV11-3,TRBJ1-1
ATLPGTAQQETQY,13,TRBV15,TRBJ2-5
ASSSGQKSTDTQY,13,TRBV5-4,TRBJ2-3
ASSLGTETDTQY,12,TRBV5-1,TRBJ2-3
ASSPTVAQPQH,11,TRBV6-5,TRBJ1-5